The present T cell receptor (beta chain) was sequenced within a study of siplizumab effects on memory and regulatory T cells. The protocol was immunoSEQ multiplex PCR, while the TCRdb copy is restricted to in-frame clones and leaves out a portion. The top ten hold over 12% of the sample, which has around 87,000 clones, 80% to 90% seen once. This CDR3 region has 14 residues. CDR1 is MNHNS and CDR2 is SASEGT in the germline V gene. V was clipped by 3 bases and J by 7 bases; unmatched bases: 9. The chain couples TRBV6-1 to TRBJ2-7; TRBD2 matches 7 bases. The sequence was collected from a human donor in good health. Sequencing was performed on CD4+ T cells sorted from blood. The CDR3 loop is CASSEPRERWEQYF. As DNA, the CDR3 is TGTGCCAGCAGTGAGCCGCGGGAGCGTTGGGAGCAGTACTTC.